This T cell receptor beta chain was sequenced in a study of T cell repertoires in cytomegalovirus infection (dated by TCRdb to the late 2010s). Describing the broader study: Because public TCR beta signatures pointed to carriage of CMV infection together with the matching HLA type, the HLA type of each donor mattered for the analysis. Study-level results and caveats: Cumulative frequency of public TCR beta family members discriminated carriers of CMV infection plus the relevant HLA type in this cohort and an independent 352-donor cohort. The ex vivo response was dominated by HLA-C-restricted CMV-specific TCR beta clonotypes, and the single most frequent clonotype in two of eight donors was supplied by these HLA-C-restricted clonotypes.

The data were produced on an Illumina HiSeq 1500. TCRdb took the public reads, trimmed them with fastp at Q25, ran MiXCR for clone calling and kept in-frame beta chains. Each entry is one CDR3 protein sequence, shown with its most common DNA and genes. The sample table holds more than 500,000 distinct CDR3 sequences, of which about 15% were seen once. Jointly, the top ten make up 24% of the sample. Trimming removed 5 bases from V and 5 bases from J, leaving 19 bases between the germline ends. Taken from the germline V gene, the CDR1 and CDR2 loops are SGHTA and FQGNSA. Spanning cysteine to phenylalanine, the CDR3 consists of 15 amino acids. CDR3 DNA is the only sequence kept; it has 45 bases, read in frame from the first base. The sample holds many counts of this clonotype. Its antigen specificity is not known. Nothing much larger sits one base from this clone, and base qualities are not available.

The rearrangement joined TRBV7-2 to TRBJ2-7, with no confidently assigned D gene. The TCR was taken from a human donor in good health (CMV status not recorded). Some clones in this sample may be carry-over from other donors' samples. Sequencing input: CD8+ T cells from PBMCs. The CDR3 here reads CASSLGPLDVNEQYF. The DNA is as follows: TGTGCCAGCAGCCTCGGGCCCCTGGATGTCAACGAGCAGTACTTC.